The following is a T cell receptor (beta chain) sequence with its context. The V end was cut by 7 bases, the J end by 4 bases, with 13 bases between. CDR1 is MNHEY, CDR2 SMNVEV, per germline (reference sequence). The CDR3 extends over 13 amino acids. This entry belongs to a study of blood T cell repertoires in COVID-19. As for the study in general: There were acute and convalescent COVID-19 samples, and they came from the United States, Italy and Spain.

TCRdb's table, derived via immunoSEQ multiplex PCR, lists solely in-frame clones and lacks some. The sample consists of 330,000 or so clones, roughly 90% of them appearing once. The sequence derives from a woman aged 25 to 45 who had recovered from COVID-19. Sequenced material: PBMCs or T cells enriched from blood (not recorded which). The V gene is TRBV27, the J gene TRBJ1-1; perhaps TRBD1 as D (5 bases). The CDR3 DNA reads as TGTGCCAGCAAGTTTAGCGGGGGCACTGAAGCTTTCTTT. Protein product: CASKFSGGTEAFF.